This TCR beta chain came from a study of blood T cells in healthy people across ages. General study points: Older age went with lower TCR beta diversity per million T cells, in a roughly linear way.

Drawing of peripheral blood yielded roughly 9.8 milliliters from each donor. Germline CDR1 is MNHNS and CDR2 is SASEGT. V was trimmed by 1 base and J by 0 bases, leaving 13 bases between them. The CDR3 spans 17 residues. In regard to this clonotype: Its antigen is still unknown.

A second PCR of roughly 7 to 11 cycles used a sample-barcoded 5' primer and a J-beta primer mix. Unique molecular identifiers of 12 random nucleotides labeled each cDNA. Every sample produced at least 2.5 million CDR3-containing paired-end reads. TCRdb reanalysed the 5' RACE reads using MiXCR and keeps one entry per CDR3 protein. Among more than 800,000 distinct CDR3 sequences listed, more than 25% were seen once. Sequencing used blood. The source is a woman aged 80 or over in good health. This chain joins TRBV6-1 and TRBJ1-5; no clear D. The CDR3 DNA sequence: TGTGCCAGCAGTGAAGAATGGCAGCTGTATAGCAATCAGCCCCAGCATTTT. Translation: CASSEEWQLYSNQPQHF.